The 9 T cell receptor beta chains below come from one sample, sequenced in a study of T cell repertoires in cytomegalovirus infection. These receptors are not linked to any known antigen. TCRdb reprocessed the reads via MiXCR and lists one record per CDR3 protein. The table lists approximately 730,000 distinct CDR3 sequences, roughly a third of them singletons. The starting material was cultured PBMCs, obtained from culture after CMV antigen stimulation. These receptors came from a human donor in good health (CMV status not recorded). Some clones in this sample may be carry-over from other donors' samples.

Only one count was recorded for this clonotype. The rearrangement uses TRBV7-6 and TRBJ1-2, with a possible D match to TRBD1 (6 bases). Germline V gene data show CDR1 as SGHVS and CDR2 as FNYEAQ. Deletions cut 5 bases from V and 8 bases from J, with 18 bases between. CDR3 length: 14 residues. The DNA of the CDR3 is TGTGCCAGCAGCGAAAAAGACGTGGGGGCGGGCTACACCTTC. Translating gives CASSEKDVGAGYTF.

J is TRBJ1-1 and V is TRBV10-3; 9 bases are shared with TRBD1. J was trimmed by 7 bases and V by 2 bases; bases with no gene match: 2. This CDR3 has 13 amino acids. Germline loops: CDR1 ENHRY, CDR2 SYGVKD. The CDR3 sequence: CAISEVDRGEAFF. The CDR3 coding sequence is TGTGCCATCAGTGAGGTGGACAGGGGTGAAGCTTTCTTT.

This chain uses TRBV12-3 or TRBV12-4 with TRBJ2-7, with D possibly being TRBD2 (6 bases). V lost 8 bases, J lost 7 bases, and 21 bases lay in between. The CDR3 is 14 amino acids. The CDR3 coding sequence is TGTGCCAGCGTATTGGAGGGAGGTCGGGGGGAGCAGTACTTC. Protein sequence: CASVLEGGRGEQYF.

This clonotype was seen repeatedly, ten times or more. The chain uses TRBV10-3 and TRBJ1-1; D gene uncertain. Trimming removed 6 bases at V and 1 base at J, with 9 bases between. The CDR3 covers 13 residues. The V gene's germline CDR1 is ENHRY and CDR2 SYGVKD. CDR3 nucleotides: TGTGCCATCAGAGCCGCACAGAACACTGAAGCTTTCTTT. Residues: CAIRAAQNTEAFF.

This clonotype was observed a handful of times. The chain combines TRBV6-2 or TRBV6-3 with TRBJ2-7; TRBD2 aligns across 10 bases. Trimming removed 6 bases from V and 6 bases from J; junction bases left unmatched: 2. Germline assignment: CDR1 MNHEY and CDR2 SVGEGT. CDR3 size: 12 residues. DNA of the CDR3: TGTGCCAGCAGCAGGACTAGCGGCGAGCAGTACTTC. Translating gives CASSRTSGEQYF.

A remark on this clonotype: One end of the junction is discordant with germline, which a read error may explain. This rearrangement joins TRBV27 to TRBJ2-3; 9 bases are shared with TRBD1. This CDR3 comprises 15 residues. CDR1 and CDR2 from the germline V gene are MNHEY and SMNVEV (reference sequence). Here the CDR3 DNA reads TGTGCCAGCAGTTCGTTCACAGGGGGCACGGATACGCAGTATTTT. As protein: CASSSFTGGTDTQYF.

This clonotype occurred a few times. The J gene is TRBJ1-5, the V gene TRBV4-1, with no clear D. The CDR3 extends over 14 amino acids. Trimming stripped 1 base from V and 1 base from J, with 5 bases between. In germline, CDR1 is MGHRA, CDR2 YSYEKL. The CDR3 nucleotides are TGCGCCAGCAGCCAAGCAGGCAGCAATCAGCCCCAGCATTTT. Translation gives CASSQAGSNQPQHF.

The gene calls are TRBV6-2 or TRBV6-3 and TRBJ1-2; unclear D gene. V was shortened by 6 bases and J by 4 bases, with 9 bases between the two germline ends. The germline CDR1 and CDR2 sequences are MNHEY and SVGEGT. This CDR3 is 12 amino acids long. The CDR3 spells CASSYRVYGYTF. The CDR3 bases are TGTGCCAGCAGCTACCGGGTCTATGGCTACACCTTC.

This clonotype was seen just once. This CDR3 is CASKNTSGRSREQYF. The CDR3 nucleotides are TGTGCCAGCAAAAATACTAGCGGGAGGTCGCGGGAGCAGTACTTC. V is TRBV6-2 or TRBV6-3 and J is TRBJ2-7; 12 nucleotides match TRBD2. The CDR3 consists of 15 residues. The V gene's germline CDR1 is MNHEY and CDR2 SVGEGT. J lost 7 bases, V lost 7 bases, and 11 bases had no gene match.